In this sample, the clone carrying this T cell receptor beta chain turned up many times. Its antigen is currently unknown. This record belongs to a study of T cells in Graves' hyperthyroidism and ophthalmopathy. Whole-study results and caveats: Most thyroid clonotypes expanded above 0.001 appeared in blood too.

Each diagnosis was grounded in clinical symptoms, serum thyroxine and TRAb, thyroid ultrasound, and orbital computed tomography. Per the germline V gene, CDR1 is WSHSY and CDR2 is SAAADI. The CDR3 runs to 15 residues. V shed 4 bases and J shed 0 bases, with 10 bases lying between them. Amplification of TCR beta CDR3 regions used RNA as the template. HTBI primers drove first-round RT-PCR of the TCR CDR3. TCRdb reanalysed the multiplex PCR reads using MiXCR and keeps one entry per CDR3 protein. The sample records 370,000 or so distinct CDR3 sequences, around an eighth being singletons. Sequencing input: blood. This TCR derives from a man between 25 and 39 years old with Graves' hyperthyroidism that later progressed to Graves' ophthalmopathy. V is TRBV10-2 and J is TRBJ1-5, with D maybe TRBD1 (6 bases). Here the CDR3 reads CASSGTEGSNQPQHF. The CDR3 DNA follows: TGCGCCAGCAGTGGGACAGAAGGTAGCAATCAGCCCCAGCATTTT.